These 16 T cell receptor beta chains were sequenced from one sample in a study of blood T cell repertoires in COVID-19. Sequencing was performed with immunoSEQ multiplex PCR; in TCRdb, only in-frame clones are kept and a portion is missing. The profile shows roughly 170,000 clones, about 80% of them singletons. The specimen was peripheral blood. The receptors originated from a human donor in a cohort sampled during active COVID-19.

This sequence joins TRBV20-1 and TRBJ2-3, with D possibly being TRBD2 (6 bases). V was shortened by 3 bases and J by 0 bases, with 13 bases between the two germline ends. There are 15 residues in the CDR3. Germline values: CDR1 DFQATT, CDR2 SNEGSKA (reference sequence). The CDR3, as DNA: TGCAGTGCTAGTCGGCGGGGTCCTAGCACAGATACGCAGTATTTT. Residues: CSASRRGPSTDTQYF.

The chain employs TRBV7-3 and TRBJ1-3; tentative D call: TRBD1 (5 bases). The CDR3 contains 13 residues. V lost 10 bases and J lost 0, with 10 bases in between. The germline gives CDR1 SGHTA, CDR2 FQGTGA. CDR3 bases: TGTGCCAAAGGGGTCCCCTCTGGAAACACCATATATTTT. This gives the protein CAKGVPSGNTIYF.

The chain is built from TRBV6-4 and TRBJ1-1; D remains unclear. V lost 6 bases and J lost 1, with 15 bases in between. CDR3 length: 15 residues. CDR1 and CDR2 (germline): MRHNA, SNTAGT. The CDR3, as DNA: TGTGCCAGCAGGGAATTTTGGGGAGAGAACACTGAAGCTTTCTTT. Translation: CASREFWGENTEAFF.

The chain employs TRBV5-1 and TRBJ2-7; 9 bases agree with TRBD2. The V gene end was trimmed by 4 bases and the J gene end by 6 bases; junction bases not matched to a gene: 11. The CDR3 is 15 amino acids. The V gene's germline CDR1 is SGHRS and CDR2 YFSETQ. CDR3 protein: CASSTEASGTVEQYF. The CDR3 bases are TGCGCCAGCAGCACCGAGGCTAGCGGGACCGTCGAGCAGTACTTC.

The chain joins TRBV19 to TRBJ2-1; 9 bases map to TRBD2. V was clipped by 6 bases and J by 7 bases; unmatched bases: 10. The CDR3 covers 15 residues. CDR1 and CDR2 (germline): LNHDA, SQIVND (reference sequence). CDR3 DNA sequence: TGTGCCAGTAGCCCCGGGCGGGGGGGCCGGAATGAGCAGTTCTTC. This gives the protein CASSPGRGGRNEQFF.

The chain recombines TRBV9 with TRBJ2-2, with TRBD1 identical over 10 bases. From germline, CDR1 is SGDLS and CDR2 YYNGEE. CDR3 length: 18 amino acids. J was trimmed by 5 bases and V by 4 bases; bases with no gene match: 14. CDR3 nucleotides: TGTGCCAGCAGCCTAAATCCGCCGGAGGGACAGGGGACCGGGGAGCTGTTTTTT. It encodes CASSLNPPEGQGTGELFF.

This rearrangement joins TRBV13 to TRBJ2-3; TRBD2 matches 9 bases. The CDR3 is 18 residues long. Germline V gene lookup returns CDR1 PRHDT and CDR2 FYEKMQ (reference sequence). The V gene end was trimmed by 0 bases and the J gene end by 5 bases; junction bases not matched to a gene: 12. CDR3 in amino acids: CASSLGLTSSGVGDTQYF. CDR3 in DNA: TGTGCCAGCAGCTTAGGCCTAACTTCTAGCGGGGTAGGAGATACGCAGTATTTT.

The rearrangement joins TRBV6-5 to TRBJ1-1; 7 nucleotides agree with TRBD1. CDR3 length: 15 residues. The J segment lost 8 bases and the V segment lost 5 bases, leaving 14 bases of the junction unmatched. The V gene's germline CDR1 is MNHEY and CDR2 SVGAGI. DNA for the CDR3: TGTGCCAGCAGTCCCCAGGGGGTGTGGGAGCCGGAAGCTTTCTTT. It translates to CASSPQGVWEPEAFF.

The chain couples TRBV7-9 to TRBJ1-1, with 8 positions matching TRBD1. Per the germline V gene, CDR1 is SEHNR and CDR2 is FQNEAQ (reference sequence). The length of the CDR3 is 15 residues. The V and J ends lost 2 bases and 4 bases, in that order; junction bases with no gene match: 6. CDR3 sequence reads: CASSLRTGLATEAFF. In nucleotides, the CDR3 is TGTGCCAGCAGCTTACGGACAGGGTTGGCCACTGAAGCTTTCTTT.

The V and J genes are TRBV9 and TRBJ2-5; a weak D match, TRBD1 (5 bases). Trimming took 3 bases from V and 5 from J, leaving 14 bases between them. The CDR3 totals 14 residues. Germline CDR1 SGDLS, CDR2 YYNGEE. The CDR3 loop reads CASSDRFASETQYF. CDR3 DNA sequence: TGTGCCAGCAGCGACAGGTTTGCATCCGAGACCCAGTACTTC.

This clone has just one count. J is TRBJ2-3 and V is TRBV2; 10 bases line up with TRBD2. The germline gives CDR1 SNHLY, CDR2 FYNNEI. The CDR3 has 16 amino acids. The junction had 10 bases not matched to a gene; V was cut back by 6 bases and J by 4 bases. This CDR3 reads CASRLSGTSVADTQYF. The CDR3 nucleotides are TGTGCCAGCAGACTATCCGGGACTAGCGTAGCAGATACGCAGTATTTT.

For this clone: Just one base apart from a much larger clone, this may be a read error. At the DNA level, this CDR3 is encoded by other sequences in the same sample as well. This CDR3 reads CASSQGLTYEQYF. The CDR3 DNA is TGTGCCAGCAGCCAAGGACTTACCTACGAGCAGTACTTC. V and J are TRBV3-1 (or the pseudogene TRBV3-2) and TRBJ2-7; D gene uncertain. Between the trimmed V and J ends, which lost 1 base and 2 bases, there was a span of 6 bases. The germline V gene encodes CDR1 LGHDT and CDR2 YNNKEL (reference sequence). CDR3 length: 13 residues.

The CDR3 DNA reads TGTGCCAGCAGTTACTACGGCAGGTTGAACACTGAAGCTTTCTTT. This gives the protein CASSYYGRLNTEAFF. This rearrangement joins TRBV6-2 or TRBV6-3 to TRBJ1-1; D is ambiguous. Germline CDR1 MNHEY, CDR2 SVGEGT. The CDR3 is 15 amino acids. The ends were cut back, 1 base at V and 0 bases at J, with 9 bases in the middle.

This chain links TRBV5-3 with TRBJ1-2; the D is unclear. TRBV5-3 qualifies as an ORF whose function is uncertain. The germline V and J ends were trimmed by 4 bases and 1 base, with 14 bases remaining between them. The CDR3 totals 15 residues. CDR3 sequence reads: CARSEEGRFNYGYTF. The CDR3 nucleotides read TGTGCCAGAAGCGAAGAAGGCAGGTTTAACTATGGCTACACCTTC.

V and J are TRBV6-1 and TRBJ1-1; 7 bases are shared with TRBD1. The CDR3 runs 15 residues. Trimming at V came to 2 bases and at J to 9 bases, leaving 12 bases not matched to a gene. Germline CDR1 reads MNHNS; CDR2 reads SASEGT. The CDR3 DNA follows: TGTGCCAGCAGTGAACCCCGTGGAGGGGGCTTGAAAGCTTTCTTT. Its translation: CASSEPRGGGLKAFF.

This chain joins TRBV10-2 and TRBJ1-3; 8 bases align to TRBD1. CDR1 is WSHSY, CDR2 SAAADI, per germline. The CDR3 runs 16 residues. After removal of 3 bases from V and 1 base from J, the junction contained 5 bases not matched to a gene. This CDR3 is CASSERQGASGNTIYF. For the CDR3, the DNA is TGCGCCAGCAGTGAAAGGCAGGGGGCATCTGGAAACACCATATATTTT.